Listed here are 2 T cell receptor beta chains from one sample, sequenced in a study of cytomegalovirus exposure and HLA in healthy donors. Primers included in the PCR were 60 Vbeta and 13 Jbeta primers. Sequenced by immunoSEQ multiplex PCR; TCRdb stores in-frame clones only, minus some. This sample's table reports approximately 120,000 clones. The material sequenced was PBMCs. The receptor source for this set is a man between 18 and 29 years old in good health and CMV-seronegative.

J is TRBJ1-2 and V is TRBV4-1; D is uncertain. Trimming removed 1 base at V and 3 bases at J, with 9 bases between. The CDR3 runs 14 residues. The V gene's germline CDR1 is MGHRA and CDR2 YSYEKL. The chain's CDR3 is CASSQGEGYYGYTF. CDR3 nucleotide sequence: TGCGCCAGCAGCCAAGGGGAGGGTTACTATGGCTACACCTTC.

The chain couples TRBV18 to TRBJ2-6, with TRBD1 matching over 9 bases. The CDR3 has 17 residues. The trim removed 8 bases at V and 0 bases at J, leaving 8 bases unmatched. Germline-derived CDR1 and CDR2 are KGHSH and LQKENI. CDR3 in DNA: TGTGCCAGCCCGGGACAGGGTGAATTCTCTGGGGCCAACGTCCTGACTTTC. Residues: CASPGQGEFSGANVLTF. Full variable domain (rest looked up from reference TRBV18 and TRBJ2-6): NAGVMQNPRHLVRRRGQEARLRCSPMKGHSHVYWYRQLPEEGLKFMVYLQKENIIDESGMPKERFSAEFPKEGPSILRIQQVVRGDSAAYFCASPGQGEFSGANVLTFGAGSRLTVL.